Sequencing of this TCR beta chain was carried out in a study of T cells expressing NK-cell markers. For the study at large: The study drew TCR beta repertoires from sorted CD3+CD56+NKG2C+, CD3+CD56+NKG2C- and CD3+CD56-NKG2C+ T cells. Eight donors were sequenced, of whom seven were HCMV-seropositive, while the remaining one was HCMV-seronegative. Study-level points and caveats: In a handful of donors, dominant clonotypes made up roughly 28.3-65% of CD3+CD56-NKG2C+ cells. More than five donors showed dominant NKG2C+ clonotypes comprising about 1.0-7.5% of their CD8+ T cells.

About this clonotype: Its antigen is unidentified.

There are 16 residues in the CDR3. TCRdb processed the 5' RACE reads again and assigns one entry to each CDR3 protein, with no DNA. The data show hundreds of thousands of distinct CDR3 sequences, and the top ten clones hold under 7.5%. The source is a woman aged 18-69 years in good health. The J gene is TRBJ2-5, the V gene TRBV12-3 or TRBV12-4; TCRdb reports TRBD2, a call that lacks DNA to check it against. Input material: blood T cells: a sorted CD56 or NKG2C T cell subset, CD4+ or CD8+ T cells, or bulk PBMC T cells (not recorded which). The CDR3 region is CASTGTSGGREETQYF.